This is a list of T cell receptor beta chains from one sample in a study of brain T cells in children with intractable seizures. Repertoires were generated with immunoSEQ multiplex PCR, while TCRdb's copy carries only in-frame clones and drops some. Of 78,000 or so clones listed, more than 75% are singletons. Specimen: peripheral blood, collected at surgery. These receptors were obtained from a girl aged 2-10 years with Rasmussen encephalitis and intractable seizures. The CDR3 runs from the conserved cysteine through the conserved F or W. Each record gives: CDR3 length, J gene, D gene, clone size, V gene, CDR3 protein, CDR3 DNA. A D gene is named only where the DNA matches it firmly. For some rows the clone size is stated as once, few or many, or as a class when expanded; others skip it.

length: 14; J: TRBJ1-1; D: NA; size: NA; V: TRBV16; CDR3: CASSLRRGNTEAFF; DNA: TGTGCCAGCAGTCTTAGGAGGGGGAACACTGAAGCTTTCTTT
length: 14; J: TRBJ2-1; D: NA; size: NA; V: TRBV5-4; CDR3: CASSFRENRNEQFF; DNA: TGTGCCAGCAGCTTTCGGGAGAATCGGAATGAGCAGTTCTTC
length: 14; J: TRBJ1-1; D: TRBD1; size: NA; V: TRBV11-2; CDR3: CASRAGQGNTEAFF; DNA: TGTGCCAGCAGGGCAGGACAGGGGAACACTGAAGCTTTCTTT
length: 14; J: TRBJ1-1; D: NA; size: NA; V: TRBV7-2; CDR3: CASSLEGGYTEAFF; DNA: TGTGCCAGCAGCTTAGAGGGGGGTTACACTGAAGCTTTCTTT
length: 12; J: TRBJ2-2; D: NA; size: NA; V: TRBV5-5; CDR3: CASSLGVAKLFF; DNA: TGTGCCAGCAGCTTGGGAGTCGCGAAGCTGTTTTTT
length: 13; J: TRBJ1-1; D: NA; size: NA; V: TRBV19; CDR3: CASSAGGVTEAFF; DNA: TGTGCCAGTAGTGCGGGGGGCGTTACTGAAGCTTTCTTT
length: 16; J: TRBJ2-1; D: TRBD2; size: NA; V: TRBV14; CDR3: CASSRLAGGPHNEQFF; DNA: TGTGCCAGCAGCCGATTAGCGGGGGGGCCCCACAATGAGCAGTTCTTC
length: 17; J: TRBJ2-2; D: NA; size: NA; V: TRBV5-3; CDR3: CARSRPGHHINTGELFF; DNA: TGTGCCAGAAGTCGTCCGGGACACCACATTAACACCGGGGAGCTGTTTTTT
length: 16; J: TRBJ1-6; D: NA; size: NA; V: TRBV6-1; CDR3: CASSEGAGKNESPLHF; DNA: TGTGCCAGCAGTGAAGGAGCAGGGAAAAACGAGTCACCCCTCCACTTT
length: 13; J: TRBJ1-4; D: NA; size: NA; V: TRBV15; CDR3: CATSRRANEKLFF; DNA: TGTGCCACCAGCAGGAGGGCTAATGAAAAACTGTTTTTT
length: 13; J: TRBJ2-1; D: NA; size: NA; V: TRBV3-1/TRBV3-2; CDR3: CASSQDSRNEQFF; DNA: TGTGCCAGCAGCCAAGATTCCAGAAATGAGCAGTTCTTC
length: 13; J: TRBJ1-1; D: NA; size: NA; V: TRBV19; CDR3: CASSYRANTEAFF; DNA: TGTGCCAGTAGCTACAGGGCGAACACTGAAGCTTTCTTT
length: 17; J: TRBJ2-3; D: NA; size: NA; V: TRBV3-1/TRBV3-2; CDR3: CASSQVTDAEAQDTQYF; DNA: TGTGCCAGCAGCCAAGTAACAGACGCAGAGGCCCAAGATACGCAGTATTTT
length: 13; J: TRBJ1-1; D: NA; size: NA; V: TRBV19; CDR3: CASSIAINTEAFF; DNA: TGTGCCAGTAGTATAGCCATAAACACTGAAGCTTTCTTT
length: 16; J: TRBJ2-3; D: TRBD2; size: NA; V: TRBV6-1; CDR3: CASSVSSGSPTDTQYF; DNA: TGTGCCAGCAGTGTCTCTAGCGGGAGTCCTACAGATACGCAGTATTTT
length: 13; J: TRBJ1-1; D: NA; size: NA; V: TRBV18; CDR3: CASSPMSGTEAFF; DNA: TGTGCCAGCTCACCAATGTCGGGCACTGAAGCTTTCTTT
length: 19; J: TRBJ2-1; D: NA; size: NA; V: TRBV18; CDR3: CASSPPRGRRGFSYNEQFF; DNA: TGTGCCAGCTCACCCCCCCGGGGGCGACGGGGGTTTTCCTACAATGAGCAGTTCTTC
length: 15; J: TRBJ1-1; D: NA; size: once; V: TRBV6-5; CDR3: CASTSSWRGNTEAFF; DNA: TGTGCCAGCACCAGTTCGTGGCGGGGGAACACTGAAGCTTTCTTT
length: 18; J: TRBJ1-5; D: TRBD1; size: NA; V: TRBV19; CDR3: CASSINNWDRVANQPQHF; DNA: TGTGCCAGTAGTATTAATAATTGGGACAGGGTCGCGAATCAGCCCCAGCATTTT
length: 12; J: TRBJ1-5; D: NA; size: NA; V: TRBV6-5; CDR3: CASRSGNQPQHF; DNA: TGTGCCAGCAGGTCAGGCAATCAGCCCCAGCATTTT
length: 18; J: TRBJ2-3; D: TRBD2; size: NA; V: TRBV3-1/TRBV3-2; CDR3: CASSQDNQRGISTDTQYF; DNA: TGTGCCAGCAGCCAAGATAACCAGCGGGGGATATCCACAGATACGCAGTATTTT
length: 15; J: TRBJ1-5; D: NA; size: NA; V: TRBV6-6; CDR3: CASSPEIRRDQPQHF; DNA: TGTGCCAGCAGTCCAGAGATCCGACGAGATCAGCCCCAGCATTTT
length: 15; J: TRBJ1-2; D: NA; size: NA; V: TRBV2; CDR3: CASSDDGPRPHGYTF; DNA: TGTGCCAGCAGTGACGACGGACCAAGACCCCATGGCTACACCTTC
length: 14; J: TRBJ2-7; D: NA; size: NA; V: TRBV7-8; CDR3: CASSLVGGVDEQYF; DNA: TGTGCCAGCAGCTTAGTCGGCGGGGTGGACGAGCAGTACTTC
length: 9; J: TRBJ1-2; D: NA; size: NA; V: TRBV29-1; CDR3: CSVAEGYTF; DNA: TGCAGCGTTGCTGAAGGCTACACCTTC
length: 16; J: TRBJ2-2; D: TRBD2; size: NA; V: TRBV19; CDR3: CASSQLAGLNTGELFF; DNA: TGTGCCAGTAGTCAGCTAGCGGGACTAAACACCGGGGAGCTGTTTTTT
length: 16; J: TRBJ2-1; D: NA; size: NA; V: TRBV5-5; CDR3: CASSLVRDADYNEQFF; DNA: TGTGCCAGCAGCTTGGTCCGGGACGCCGACTACAATGAGCAGTTCTTC
length: 15; J: TRBJ2-1; D: TRBD2; size: once; V: TRBV11-2; CDR3: CASSPSAGKNNEQFF; DNA: TGTGCCAGCAGCCCCTCAGCGGGAAAAAACAATGAGCAGTTCTTC
length: 16; J: TRBJ2-7; D: NA; size: NA; V: TRBV5-8; CDR3: CASSPAGPASRYEQYF; DNA: TGTGCCAGCAGCCCCGCTGGTCCGGCCAGCCGCTACGAGCAGTACTTC
length: 13; J: TRBJ1-1; D: NA; size: NA; V: TRBV11-2; CDR3: CASSSQANTEAFF; DNA: TGTGCCAGCAGCAGCCAAGCGAACACTGAAGCTTTCTTT
length: 15; J: TRBJ1-2; D: NA; size: NA; V: TRBV7-9; CDR3: CASSSPETANYGYTF; DNA: TGTGCCAGCAGCTCCCCAGAGACAGCTAACTATGGCTACACCTTC
length: 15; J: TRBJ1-5; D: NA; size: NA; V: TRBV6-5; CDR3: CASRPQGLSNQPQHF; DNA: TGTGCCAGCAGACCACAGGGACTCAGCAATCAGCCCCAGCATTTT
length: 16; J: TRBJ2-7; D: NA; size: NA; V: TRBV29-1; CDR3: CSVVGSRRGFTYEQYF; DNA: TGCAGCGTTGTGGGATCTAGAAGGGGGTTTACCTACGAGCAGTACTTC
length: 14; J: TRBJ1-1; D: NA; size: few; V: TRBV10-1; CDR3: CASSEQGRLTEAFF; DNA: TGCGCCAGCAGTGAGCAGGGGAGACTCACTGAAGCTTTCTTT
length: 15; J: TRBJ2-7; D: NA; size: once; V: TRBV5-1; CDR3: CASSLEVAAFYEQYF; DNA: TGCGCCAGCAGCTTGGAAGTAGCGGCCTTCTACGAGCAGTACTTC
length: 14; J: TRBJ2-5; D: TRBD1; size: NA; V: TRBV20-1; CDR3: CSASKPGGEKTQYF; DNA: TGCAGTGCTAGTAAGCCAGGGGGCGAAAAGACCCAGTACTTC
length: 14; J: TRBJ1-1; D: NA; size: NA; V: TRBV11-2; CDR3: CASSLSIADPEAFF; DNA: TGTGCCAGCAGCTTATCTATTGCGGATCCTGAAGCTTTCTTT
length: 13; J: TRBJ2-3; D: NA; size: NA; V: TRBV18; CDR3: CASSPASTDTQYF; DNA: TGTGCCAGCTCACCGGCAAGCACAGATACGCAGTATTTT
length: 14; J: TRBJ2-5; D: TRBD1; size: once; V: TRBV5-4; CDR3: CASFLQGALETQYF; DNA: TGTGCCAGCTTCCTACAGGGGGCTTTAGAGACCCAGTACTTC
length: 14; J: TRBJ2-3; D: TRBD1; size: NA; V: TRBV18; CDR3: CASWRLQGSDTQYF; DNA: TGTGCCAGCTGGCGCTTACAGGGGTCAGATACGCAGTATTTT
length: 17; J: TRBJ2-6; D: TRBD2; size: NA; V: TRBV27; CDR3: CASSTGGLISGANVLTF; DNA: TGTGCCAGCAGTACGGGGGGTTTAATCTCTGGGGCCAACGTCCTGACTTTC
length: 15; J: TRBJ2-2; D: NA; size: once; V: TRBV9; CDR3: CASSVAGGAAGELFF; DNA: TGTGCCAGCAGCGTAGCAGGAGGGGCCGCCGGGGAGCTGTTTTTT
length: 15; J: TRBJ1-2; D: NA; size: once; V: TRBV30; CDR3: CAWKNPGGVNYGYTF; DNA: TGTGCCTGGAAAAACCCCGGGGGAGTTAACTATGGCTACACCTTC
length: 16; J: TRBJ2-1; D: TRBD2; size: NA; V: TRBV4-1; CDR3: CASSRSGTSGYNEQFF; DNA: TGCGCCAGCAGCCGGTCCGGGACTAGCGGCTACAATGAGCAGTTCTTC
length: 14; J: TRBJ1-3; D: NA; size: NA; V: TRBV29-1; CDR3: CSVVSGFPGNTIYF; DNA: TGCAGCGTTGTGTCAGGTTTTCCTGGAAACACCATATATTTT
length: 13; J: TRBJ1-2; D: TRBD1; size: NA; V: TRBV12-3/TRBV12-4; CDR3: CASTPGQGYGYTF; DNA: TGTGCCAGCACCCCCGGACAGGGCTATGGCTACACCTTC
length: 15; J: TRBJ2-3; D: TRBD1; size: once; V: TRBV6-5; CDR3: CASRRQGAGGDTQYF; DNA: TGTGCCAGCAGGAGACAGGGGGCCGGGGGAGATACGCAGTATTTT
length: 15; J: TRBJ1-5; D: TRBD1; size: NA; V: TRBV30; CDR3: CAWSAGTVFNQPQHF; DNA: TGTGCCTGGAGCGCCGGGACAGTTTTCAATCAGCCCCAGCATTTT
length: 14; J: TRBJ1-5; D: NA; size: NA; V: TRBV6-5; CDR3: CASSMGYSNQPQHF; DNA: TGTGCCAGCAGTATGGGGTATAGCAATCAGCCCCAGCATTTT
length: 14; J: TRBJ1-1; D: NA; size: NA; V: TRBV4-2; CDR3: CASSQEPGNTEAFF; DNA: TGTGCCAGCAGCCAAGAGCCCGGGAACACTGAAGCTTTCTTT
length: 15; J: TRBJ1-1; D: TRBD1; size: NA; V: TRBV19; CDR3: CASRTTGGDSTEAFF; DNA: TGTGCCAGTCGAACAACAGGGGGTGATAGCACTGAAGCTTTCTTT
length: 15; J: TRBJ1-2; D: TRBD1; size: NA; V: TRBV4-2; CDR3: CASRQPGTGTYGYTF; DNA: TGTGCCAGCAGACAACCCGGGACAGGCACCTATGGCTACACCTTC